This passage covers 2 T cell receptor beta chains from one sample sequenced in a study of vaccination and CD4 T cells after COVID-19. Sequenced with the Oncomine TCR Beta short-read assay was DNA taken from cultured CD4+ T cells. TCRdb re-called the PCR reads through MiXCR, storing one row per CDR3 protein. Here the sample spans approximately 6,000 distinct CDR3 sequences, roughly two fifths being singletons. Regarding treatment: 10-day PBMC culture with coronavirus spike peptide pools or control peptides (ViraFEST assay). Unexposed donor CD4+ T cells predated the COVID-19 pandemic, collected 2011-2018. Their specific antigens are unknown. Sequencing input: CD4+ T cells from blood, cultured in vitro. Receptor source: a human donor in good health.

This clonotype was counted a few times. The CDR3 loop reads CATSGGLGETQYF. The CDR3 DNA follows: TGTGCCACCAGCGGGGGACTTGGAGAGACCCAGTACTTC. The V gene is TRBV2, the J gene TRBJ2-5, with TRBD2 identical over 8 bases. From germline, CDR1 is SNHLY and CDR2 FYNNEI. The CDR3 is made up of 13 amino acids. J gave up 4 bases and V 10 bases, and 8 bases lay outside the gene matches.

The sample holds a few counts of this clonotype. V and J are TRBV6-4 and TRBJ2-2; D not resolved. Germline CDR1 and CDR2: MRHNA and SNTAGT. CDR3 length equals 13 residues. The V and J ends lost 8 bases and 1 base respectively, with 8 bases between them. CDR3 DNA sequence: TGTGCCAGCTCGGAAGGGAACACCGGGGAGCTGTTTTTT. Protein product: CASSEGNTGELFF.